This T cell receptor beta chain is from a study of cytomegalovirus exposure and HLA in healthy donors. Study outcomes and limitations: Follow-up analysis later connected one missense variant in DCLRE1C with trimming of TCR beta V- and J-genes. The investigators catalogued 160 or so TCR beta chains as cytomegalovirus-associated.

The study ran its PCR with 60 Vbeta and 13 Jbeta primers. Clones were sequenced by immunoSEQ multiplex PCR, and TCRdb holds only the in-frame ones, with some missing. The table has 130,000 to 150,000 clones, approximately 78% seen once. A note on this clone: Its antigen is not known.

CDR1 and CDR2 from the germline V gene are MGHDK and SYGVNS. Trimming left V 6 bases short and J 6 bases short, with 17 bases between. This CDR3 region has 14 residues. This chain connects TRBV25-1 to TRBJ1-2; a possible D gene is TRBD1 (6 bases). This sequence was found in a middle-aged man in good health and CMV-seropositive. The sequenced sample was PBMCs. The CDR3 reads CASRGLGRDNGYTF. CDR3 in DNA: TGTGCCAGCAGGGGGTTGGGTAGGGACAATGGCTACACCTTC.